These 30 T cell receptor beta chains were all obtained from the same sample, sequenced in a study of cytomegalovirus exposure and HLA in healthy donors. The PCR employed 60 Vbeta primers together with 13 Jbeta primers. This table comes from immunoSEQ multiplex PCR, and its TCRdb copy is limited to in-frame clones, with some not included. Seen here are some 160,000 clones, roughly 85% observed once, and the top ten hold 3% to 3.5%. The sequencing sample was made of PBMCs. These receptors were obtained from a male donor in good health and CMV-seronegative.

This chain connects TRBV4-3 to TRBJ1-1; TRBD1 might be the D (6 bases). CDR1 is LGHNA, CDR2 YSLEER, per germline. V was clipped by 1 base and J by 4 bases, with 10 bases between them. This CDR3 has 14 amino acids. The CDR3 protein is CASSQAQGFTEAFF. In DNA form, the CDR3 reads TGCGCCAGCAGCCAAGCGCAGGGGTTCACTGAAGCTTTCTTT.

This chain connects TRBV7-6 to TRBJ2-7; 7 positions match TRBD1. The germline V gene encodes CDR1 SGHVS and CDR2 FNYEAQ. This CDR3 is 14 amino acids long. V shed 0 bases, J shed 4 bases, and the junction held 3 bases outside the gene matches. CDR3 DNA: TGTGCCAGCAGCTTAGCCGGGACAGCATACGAGCAGTACTTC. This codes for CASSLAGTAYEQYF.

V gene TRBV6-5 combines with J gene TRBJ2-7, with 9 bases that match TRBD2. CDR3 length equals 14 residues. V shed 2 bases and J 3 bases; nucleotides not matched to a gene: 2. CDR1 and CDR2 (germline): MNHEY, SVGAGI. CDR3 nucleotide sequence: TGTGCCAGCAGTTACGGCGGGAGGGGCTACGAGCAGTACTTC. Encoded protein: CASSYGGRGYEQYF.

The chain links TRBV2 to TRBJ1-1; D unclear. This CDR3 is built from 11 residues. V gave up 6 bases and J gave up 8 bases, with 10 bases separating them. The V gene's germline CDR1 is SNHLY and CDR2 FYNNEI. The CDR3 region has the DNA TGTGCCAGCAGCGTTGAGAGGGAAGCTTTCTTT. The encoded protein is CASSVEREAFF.

The table lists this clone with a count of one. This rearrangement joins TRBV9 to TRBJ2-1; 8 nucleotides match TRBD2. Germline values: CDR1 SGDLS, CDR2 YYNGEE. The CDR3 runs to 16 residues. V lost 3 bases to trimming and J lost 1 base; unmatched junction nucleotides: 6. The CDR3 protein is CASSASGRASYNEQFF. DNA of the CDR3: TGTGCCAGCAGCGCCAGCGGGAGAGCATCCTACAATGAGCAGTTCTTC.

V gene TRBV4-2 combines with J gene TRBJ1-2, with TRBD1 matching over 8 bases. Germline V gives CDR1 LGHNA, CDR2 YNFKEQ. CDR3 length: 13 residues. The trim removed 5 bases at V and 4 bases at J, leaving 3 bases unmatched. CDR3 nucleotide sequence: TGTGCCAGCAGCAGGACAGGGACCTATGGCTACACCTTC. Translated, it gives CASSRTGTYGYTF.

V usage is TRBV5-6 and J usage is TRBJ1-2, with D possibly matching TRBD1 (6 bases). Germline loops: CDR1 SGHDT, CDR2 YYEEEE. The CDR3 runs 14 residues. V shed 6 bases and J shed 6 bases, with 18 bases lying between them. The chain's CDR3 is CASIPGGGGNGYTF. CDR3 bases: TGTGCCAGCATCCCCGGAGGGGGAGGGAATGGCTACACCTTC.

This chain links TRBV28 with TRBJ2-1; 8 positions match TRBD2. The trim removed 7 bases at V and 2 bases at J, leaving 10 bases unmatched. The length of the CDR3 is 16 residues. CDR1 and CDR2 from the germline V gene are MDHEN and SYDVKM. As DNA, the CDR3 is TGTGCCAGCACCATAGCGGGGTTGGGTCCCTACAATGAGCAGTTCTTC. Residues: CASTIAGLGPYNEQFF.

In its sample, this clone was seen a few times. The chain combines TRBV6-1 with TRBJ1-2; 7 nucleotides match TRBD1. This CDR3 contains 14 residues. Looked up from germline, CDR1 is MNHNS and CDR2 is SASEGT. V lost 7 bases and J lost 4; bases outside the gene matches: 9. This CDR3 reads CASTYGQAPYGYTF. The CDR3 nucleotides read TGTGCCAGCACTTACGGACAGGCCCCCTATGGCTACACCTTC.

The chain uses TRBV5-6 and TRBJ2-3; D is unresolved. The CDR3 extends over 12 amino acids. The V and J ends lost 1 base and 5 bases respectively, with 5 bases between them. Germline V gives CDR1 SGHDT, CDR2 YYEEEE. CDR3 bases: TGTGCCAGCAGCTTGTATGTAGATACGCAGTATTTT. This encodes CASSLYVDTQYF.

This clone was picked up a small number of times. The CDR3 region is CASSTLGSRAEAFF. CDR3 nucleotides: TGTGCCAGCAGTACCCTAGGTTCCAGGGCTGAAGCTTTCTTT. This chain connects TRBV6-5 to TRBJ1-1; maybe TRBD1 (5 bases). With 5 bases removed from V and 6 bases from J, the gap between germline ends came to 16 bases. The length of the CDR3 is 14 residues. Germline lookup yields CDR1 MNHEY and CDR2 SVGAGI.

In its sample, this clone was seen a few times. This sequence joins TRBV10-3 and TRBJ1-5; maybe TRBD1 (6 bases). The CDR3 is made up of 19 amino acids. Germline V gene sequence: CDR1 ENHRY, CDR2 SYGVKD. V dropped 4 bases and J dropped 5 bases, with 27 bases sitting between them. The CDR3: CAISVPPGAREGPYQPQHF. The CDR3 DNA follows: TGTGCCATCAGTGTTCCCCCGGGGGCCCGGGAGGGACCCTATCAGCCCCAGCATTTT.

This clone was counted only a few times. The V call is TRBV29-1, the J call TRBJ1-2, with D possibly being TRBD1 (6 bases). The CDR3 loop spans 12 amino acids. Germline loops: CDR1 SQVTM, CDR2 ANQGSEA. Trimming pared 3 bases from V and 3 bases from J, leaving 8 bases between. CDR3 loop: CSVENRDYGYTF. CDR3 nucleotide sequence: TGCAGCGTTGAGAACAGGGACTATGGCTACACCTTC.

The rearrangement uses TRBV25-1 and TRBJ1-2, with a weak D call TRBD1 (6 bases). The CDR3 is 18 residues long. V lost 4 bases, J lost 3 bases, and 24 bases lay in between. The germline gives CDR1 MGHDK, CDR2 SYGVNS. The CDR3 region has the DNA TGTGCCAGCAGTGGAGTGTCAGGGGTGAGACCTTCGGACTATGGCTACACCTTC. The encoded protein is CASSGVSGVRPSDYGYTF.

V gene TRBV7-9 combines with J gene TRBJ1-1, with D perhaps TRBD1 (5 bases). CDR1 SEHNR and CDR2 FQNEAQ come from the germline V gene (reference sequence). V dropped 4 bases and J dropped 4 bases, with 10 bases sitting between them. CDR3 length equals 13 residues. CDR3 protein: CASSSGRGTEAFF. In nucleotides, the CDR3 is TGTGCCAGCAGCTCCGGTAGGGGCACTGAAGCTTTCTTT.

This rearrangement joins TRBV11-2 to TRBJ1-4; a possible D gene is TRBD1 (5 bases). Looked up from germline, CDR1 is SGHAT and CDR2 is FQNNGV. CDR3 length equals 11 residues. The germline V and J ends were trimmed by 3 bases and 15 bases, with 11 bases remaining between them. CDR3 protein: CASSFGQSLFF. The CDR3 nucleotides are TGTGCCAGCAGCTTCGGACAAAGTTTGTTTTTT.

The chain recombines TRBV19 with TRBJ2-1; 10 bases are a match to TRBD2. CDR1 and CDR2 (germline): LNHDA, SQIVND (reference sequence). The CDR3 covers 18 residues. V was pared by 7 bases and J by 2 bases, with 14 bases of the junction left unmatched. The CDR3 nucleotides are TGTGCCAGTACCCTTAAGCGGGAGGGCCAGAACGCCTACAATGAGCAGTTCTTC. Its translation: CASTLKREGQNAYNEQFF.

The V gene is TRBV5-1, the J gene TRBJ2-1; no clear D. The ends were cut back, 0 bases at V and 10 bases at J, with 8 bases in the middle. This CDR3 has 12 amino acids. CDR1 and CDR2 from the germline V gene are SGHRS and YFSETQ. The CDR3, as DNA: TGCGCCAGCAGCTTGGGCGGTAGGGAGCAGTTCTTC. Protein sequence: CASSLGGREQFF.

The J gene is TRBJ2-1, the V gene TRBV7-6; no clear D. The ends were cut back, 5 bases at V and 0 bases at J, with 8 bases in the middle. Germline V lookup: CDR1 SGHVS, CDR2 FNYEAQ. The CDR3 loop spans 14 amino acids. The chain's CDR3 is CASSKESSYNEQFF. In DNA form, the CDR3 reads TGTGCCAGCAGCAAAGAGAGCTCCTACAATGAGCAGTTCTTC.

This clone was detected a few times. The V gene is TRBV19, the J gene TRBJ2-7; 10 nucleotides line up with TRBD1. V trimming: 5 bases; J trimming: 7 bases; junction bases outside the gene matches: 14. This CDR3 has 16 amino acids. CDR1 is LNHDA, CDR2 SQIVND, per germline (reference sequence). This CDR3 reads CASSPPPRQGAWEQYF. The CDR3 DNA reads as TGTGCCAGTAGTCCCCCGCCCCGACAGGGGGCATGGGAGCAGTACTTC. Drawing the rest from reference TRBV19 and TRBJ2-7, the complete variable domain is DGGITQSPKYLFRKEGQNVTLSCEQNLNHDAMYWYRQDPGQGLRLIYYSQIVNDFQKGDIAEGYSVSREKKESFPLTVTSAQKNPTAFYLCASSPPPRQGAWEQYFGPGTRLTVT.

This chain connects TRBV7-9 to TRBJ1-2; D is uncertain. Trimming stripped 5 bases from V and 8 bases from J, with 24 bases between. Germline V gives CDR1 SEHNR, CDR2 FQNEAQ (reference sequence). The CDR3 sequence is 16 residues long. The CDR3, as DNA: TGTGCCAGCAGCCTACACTATAGGTCGGTGAAGTGGGGCTACACCTTC. Translation gives CASSLHYRSVKWGYTF. Combining the CDR3 with reference TRBV7-9 and TRBJ1-2 gives the whole variable domain DTGVSQNPRHKITKRGQNVTFRCDPISEHNRLYWYRQTLGQGPEFLTYFQNEAQLEKSRLLSDRFSAERPKGSFSTLEIQRTEQGDSAMYLCASSLHYRSVKWGYTFGSGTRLTVV.

The chain combines TRBV19 with TRBJ2-1; 10 bases fit TRBD2. The trim removed 5 bases at V and 1 base at J, leaving 8 bases unmatched. CDR1 and CDR2 (germline): LNHDA, SQIVND (reference sequence). The CDR3 spans 17 residues. CDR3 in amino acids: CASSVSSGGLSYNEQFF. The CDR3 DNA reads as TGTGCCAGTAGTGTATCTAGCGGGGGTCTTTCCTACAATGAGCAGTTCTTC.

The rearrangement uses TRBV30 and TRBJ2-5, with D possibly being TRBD1 (7 bases). The assigned J gene may be wrong: the sequence end matches TRBJ2-7 better. Germline lookup yields CDR1 GTSNPN and CDR2 SVGIG (reference sequence). The CDR3 has 13 amino acids. The CDR3 protein is CAWSRQGGDEQYF. Written as DNA, the CDR3 is TGTGCCTGGAGTCGACAGGGAGGCGACGAGCAGTACTTC.

This rearrangement joins TRBV29-1 to TRBJ2-5; D uncertain. Trimming shortened V by 4 bases and J by 4 bases, and 10 bases separated the two germline ends. Germline V gives CDR1 SQVTM, CDR2 ANQGSEA. CDR3 length: 12 amino acids. CDR3 loop: CSVAGELETQYF. As DNA, the CDR3 is TGCAGCGTTGCTGGTGAGCTAGAGACCCAGTACTTC.

The CDR3 spells CASSVEAGLSYEQYF. As DNA, the CDR3 is TGTGCCAGCAGCGTAGAGGCAGGGTTGTCCTACGAGCAGTACTTC. The rearrangement links TRBV9 to TRBJ2-7; a weak D match, TRBD1 (5 bases). Trimming pared 0 bases from V and 1 base from J, leaving 11 bases between. The CDR3 loop spans 15 amino acids. Germline assignment: CDR1 SGDLS and CDR2 YYNGEE.

V usage is TRBV7-9 and J usage is TRBJ2-5; 7 bases fit TRBD1. J lost 5 bases, V lost 1 base, and 4 bases had no gene match. The CDR3 sequence is 14 residues long. Germline CDR1 and CDR2: SEHNR and FQNEAQ (reference sequence). The CDR3 spells CASSLGDRAETQYF. The CDR3 DNA reads TGTGCCAGCAGCTTAGGAGACAGGGCTGAGACCCAGTACTTC.

This clone has only a few counts. The gene calls are TRBV2 and TRBJ1-3; D perhaps matches TRBD1 (6 bases). This CDR3 spans 15 amino acids. Germline CDR1 and CDR2: SNHLY and FYNNEI. The ends were cut back, 1 base at V and 2 bases at J, with 9 bases in the middle. DNA of the CDR3: TGTGCCAGCAGTGAAGTGAGGGGGACTGGAAACACCATATATTTT. Amino acid sequence: CASSEVRGTGNTIYF.

This chain connects TRBV5-1 to TRBJ2-7; TRBD1 aligns across 10 bases. CDR3 length equals 15 residues. Germline V gene sequence: CDR1 SGHRS, CDR2 YFSETQ. V shed 4 bases, J shed 4 bases, and the junction held 8 bases outside the gene matches. The CDR3 coding sequence is TGCGCCAGCAGCGATGGGACAGGGGATAATTACGAGCAGTACTTC. The encoded protein is CASSDGTGDNYEQYF. The variable domain in full, completed from reference TRBV5-1 and TRBJ2-7, reads KAGVTQTPRYLIKTRGQQVTLSCSPISGHRSVSWYQQTPGQGLQFLFEYFSETQRNKGNFPGRFSGRQFSNSRSEMNVSTLELGDSALYLCASSDGTGDNYEQYFGPGTRLTVT.

This clone was counted once. The chain links TRBV4-1 to TRBJ2-7, with TRBD2 matching 10 bases. The germline gives CDR1 MGHRA, CDR2 YSYEKL. V was pared by 5 bases and J by 4 bases, with 5 bases of the junction left unmatched. The CDR3 runs to 14 residues. CDR3 sequence (DNA): TGCGCCAGCAGCTCCGGACTAGCGGTATACGAGCAGTACTTC. Amino acids: CASSSGLAVYEQYF.

This chain links TRBV21-1 with TRBJ2-1; TRBD1, as called in the table, went unchecked against the DNA. TRBV21-1 is deemed a pseudogene. The CDR3 length is 13 residues. The CDR3 coding sequence is TGTGCCAGCAGAAGACAGGGGTACAATGAGCAGTTCTTC. This encodes CASRRQGYNEQFF.